This TCR beta chain was profiled in a study of T cells after yellow fever vaccination. V lost 6 bases, J lost 3 bases, and 11 bases lay in between. This CDR3 spans 14 amino acids. TCRdb independently ran MiXCR on the 5' RACE reads; one entry per CDR3 protein. This sample has some 320,000 distinct CDR3 sequences, with about 4% found just once. This clonotype occurred a few times. This sample comprised PBMCs, obtained 5 days after the yellow fever booster vaccination. The chain employs TRBV12-3 or TRBV12-4 and TRBJ1-4; D is ambiguous. This sequence was found in a man aged 18 to 29 who received the YFV17D yellow fever vaccine. Here the CDR3 DNA reads TGTGCCAGCAGCCAAGTTCTCGCTAATGAAAAACTGTTTTTT. Translation: CASSQVLANEKLFF.